This T cell receptor beta chain was sequenced during a study of response to subunit inactivated influenza vaccine. Study findings and constraints: It was suggested by the authors that few new T cells are recruited by each seasonal influenza vaccination.

With regard to this clonotype: What it binds is unknown.

One entry per CDR3 protein, called by TCRdb with MiXCR from the RT-PCR reads. This sample has around 200,000 distinct CDR3 sequences; around an eighth occur once, and the top ten carry about 25%. This CDR3 contains 14 residues. Germline loops: CDR1 SGDLS, CDR2 YYNGEE. The ends were cut back, 3 bases at V and 5 bases at J, with 14 bases in the middle. This receptor was obtained from a man in his forties or fifties who received an inactivated influenza vaccine. This rearrangement joins TRBV9 to TRBJ2-5; D is unresolved. The sequenced sample was CD8+ T cells sorted from PBMCs, obtained 5 days after vaccination. In DNA form, the CDR3 reads TGTGCCAGCAGCGCCGCAGGTTTTGTTGAGACCCAGTACTTC. Its translation is CASSAAGFVETQYF.